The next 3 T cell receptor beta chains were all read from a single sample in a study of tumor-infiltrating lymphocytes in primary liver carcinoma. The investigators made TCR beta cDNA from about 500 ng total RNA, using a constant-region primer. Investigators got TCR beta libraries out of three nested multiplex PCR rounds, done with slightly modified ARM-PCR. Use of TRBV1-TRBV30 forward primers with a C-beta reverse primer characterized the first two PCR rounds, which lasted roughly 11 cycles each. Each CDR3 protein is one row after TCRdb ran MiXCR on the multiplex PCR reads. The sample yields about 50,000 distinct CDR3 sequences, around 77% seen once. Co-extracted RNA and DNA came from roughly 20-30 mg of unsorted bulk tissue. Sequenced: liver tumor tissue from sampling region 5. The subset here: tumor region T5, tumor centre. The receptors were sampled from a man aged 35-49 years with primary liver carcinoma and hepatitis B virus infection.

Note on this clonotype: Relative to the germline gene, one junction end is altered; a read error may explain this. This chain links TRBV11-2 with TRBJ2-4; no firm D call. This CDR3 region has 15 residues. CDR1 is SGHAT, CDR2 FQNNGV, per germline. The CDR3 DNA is TGTGCCAGCACCACATCGGCGGTAGCCGAAAACATTAAGTACTTC. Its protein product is CASTTSAVAENIKYF.

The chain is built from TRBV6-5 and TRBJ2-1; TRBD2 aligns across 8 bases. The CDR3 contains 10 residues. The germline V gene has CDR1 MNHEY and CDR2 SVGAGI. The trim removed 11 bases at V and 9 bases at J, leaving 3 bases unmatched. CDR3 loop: CARSGGEQFF. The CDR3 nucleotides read TGTGCCCGGAGCGGGGGTGAGCAGTTCTTC.

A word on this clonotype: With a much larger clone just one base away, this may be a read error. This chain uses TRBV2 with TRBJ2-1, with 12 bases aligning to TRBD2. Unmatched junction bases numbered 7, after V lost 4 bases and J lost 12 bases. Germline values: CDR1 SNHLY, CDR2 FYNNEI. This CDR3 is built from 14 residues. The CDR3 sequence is CASSGTSGARAQFF. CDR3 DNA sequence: TGTGCCAGCAGTGGGACTAGCGGGGCCCGGGCGCAGTTCTTC.